Sequencing of this T cell receptor beta chain was carried out in a study of T cell responses to AZD1222 COVID-19 vaccine. CDR3 length: 18 residues. Germline assignment: CDR1 SGHVS and CDR2 FQNEAQ. The V segment lost 1 base and the J segment 1 base; nucleotides outside the gene matches: 7. Generated by immunoSEQ multiplex PCR, the TCRdb table keeps only in-frame clones and is missing some. The table has approximately 74,000 clones, 75% to 90% seen once. This chain joins TRBV7-8 and TRBJ1-4; 9 nucleotides agree with TRBD1. This clonotype was obtained from an adult in good health. Sequenced here: peripheral blood, sampled on day 0 of AZD1222 vaccination. Here the CDR3 DNA reads TGTGCCAGCAGCTTAGAGGGACAGGGAGGATTAACTAATGAAAAACTGTTTTTT. Amino acid sequence: CASSLEGQGGLTNEKLFF.